This record looks at one T cell receptor beta chain sequence and its context. This sample is drawn from a study of blood T cell repertoires in COVID-19. Study context: From the United States, Italy and Spain came samples of acute and convalescent COVID-19. T cells, B-cell-depleted T cells, or PBMCs supplied cDNA or gDNA.

Authors' processing steps: Estimation of nucleated cell counts relied on the amplification of reference gene primers. Some clones are missing from TCRdb's copy, which holds only in-frame ones; the method was immunoSEQ multiplex PCR. The V and J calls and clone size come from that table; D and trimming were worked out from the DNA. The table records about 83,000 clones, around 90% of them present only once. Sequenced material: peripheral blood. The clonotype originates from a man between 60 and 70 years old with acute or convalescent COVID-19.

The CDR3, as DNA: TGTGCCAGCAGCCAAGATCGGGGAGGAAACACCATATATTTT. Its translation: CASSQDRGGNTIYF. This chain uses TRBV3-1 (or the pseudogene TRBV3-2) with TRBJ1-3; D unresolved. Germline CDR1 reads LGHDT; CDR2 reads YNNKEL (reference sequence). V dropped 0 bases and J dropped 4 bases, with 7 bases sitting between them. The CDR3 is made up of 14 amino acids.